This entry lists 5 T cell receptor beta chains sequenced from one sample in a study of OX40 agonist ivuxolimab in advanced cancers. Only in-frame clones appear in the TCRdb table, and some are missing; sequencing was by immunoSEQ multiplex PCR. The repertoire includes 50,000 to 65,000 clones, more than 75% of them detected once, and approximately 0.99% sits in the top ten. Sequenced here: CD4+ or CD8+ T cells sorted from blood, sampled in a trial of the OX40 agonist ivuxolimab. The receptors shown here come from an adult with an advanced solid tumor such as melanoma, head and neck, liver or kidney cancer.

This chain joins TRBV4-3 and TRBJ1-4; D is ambiguous. V was trimmed by 0 bases and J by 11 bases, leaving 13 bases between them. From germline, CDR1 is LGHNA and CDR2 YSLEER. This CDR3 comprises 14 residues. The CDR3 spells CASSQDGEGRKLFF. CDR3 coding DNA: TGCGCCAGCAGCCAAGATGGGGAAGGGCGGAAACTGTTTTTT.

The CDR3 coding sequence is TGTGCCAGCAGTTCAAGAGGGACTAGCGGGAGTTGGGCCGGGGAGCTGTTTTTT. Translating gives CASSSRGTSGSWAGELFF. The rearrangement joins TRBV28 to TRBJ2-2; TRBD2 matches at 14 bases. This CDR3 is built from 18 residues. Trimming at V came to 4 bases and at J to 6 bases, leaving 10 bases not matched to a gene. Germline CDR1 reads MDHEN; CDR2 reads SYDVKM.

The J gene is TRBJ2-7, the V gene TRBV9; the D gene is possibly TRBD2 (5 bases). CDR1 is SGDLS, CDR2 YYNGEE, per germline. The CDR3 loop spans 13 amino acids. V lost 0 bases to trimming and J lost 4 bases, with 8 bases between them. The CDR3, as DNA: TGTGCCAGCAGCGTAGCTCGGGGATACGAGCAGTACTTC. It encodes CASSVARGYEQYF.

This chain connects TRBV18 to TRBJ2-7, with TRBD2 identical over 13 bases. The CDR3 spans 16 residues. Germline V lookup: CDR1 KGHSH, CDR2 LQKENI. The junction had 4 bases not matched to a gene; V was cut back by 3 bases and J by 2 bases. The CDR3 is CASSPGLAGSTYEQYF. The CDR3 nucleotides read TGTGCCAGCTCACCGGGACTAGCGGGAAGCACCTACGAGCAGTACTTC. Complete variable domain (other parts from reference TRBV18 and TRBJ2-7): NAGVMQNPRHLVRRRGQEARLRCSPMKGHSHVYWYRQLPEEGLKFMVYLQKENIIDESGMPKERFSAEFPKEGPSILRIQQVVRGDSAAYFCASSPGLAGSTYEQYFGPGTRLTVT.

This clone was picked up one time. CDR3 sequence: CASSLGGQGTEAFF. The DNA of the CDR3 is TGTGCCAGCAGCTTAGGGGGACAGGGCACTGAAGCTTTCTTT. The chain has TRBV7-8 and TRBJ1-1; 9 nucleotides line up with TRBD1. Germline lookup yields CDR1 SGHVS and CDR2 FQNEAQ. The CDR3 consists of 14 residues. Trimming took 1 base from V and 4 from J; bases not matched to a gene: 1.